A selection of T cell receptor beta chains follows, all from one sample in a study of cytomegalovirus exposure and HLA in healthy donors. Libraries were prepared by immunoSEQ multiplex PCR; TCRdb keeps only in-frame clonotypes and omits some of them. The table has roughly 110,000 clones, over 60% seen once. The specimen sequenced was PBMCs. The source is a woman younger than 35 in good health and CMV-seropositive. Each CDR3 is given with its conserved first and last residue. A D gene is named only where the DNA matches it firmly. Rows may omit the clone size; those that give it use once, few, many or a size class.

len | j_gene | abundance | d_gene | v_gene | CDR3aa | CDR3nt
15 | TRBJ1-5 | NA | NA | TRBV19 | CASSWSDYSNQPQHF | TGTGCCAGTAGTTGGTCAGACTATAGCAATCAGCCCCAGCATTTT
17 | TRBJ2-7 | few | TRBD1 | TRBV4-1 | CASSQDPPGQGVYEQYF | TGCGCCAGCAGCCAAGACCCCCCGGGACAGGGGGTTTACGAGCAGTACTTC
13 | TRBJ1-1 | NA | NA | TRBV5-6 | CASRPRQNTEAFF | TGTGCCAGCAGGCCCCGACAGAACACTGAAGCTTTCTTT
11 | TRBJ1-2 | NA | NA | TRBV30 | CAWSESYGYTF | TGTGCCTGGAGTGAGAGCTATGGCTACACCTTC
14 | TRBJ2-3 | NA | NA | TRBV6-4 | CASTQEAFTDTQYF | TGTGCCAGCACCCAAGAGGCTTTCACAGATACGCAGTATTTT
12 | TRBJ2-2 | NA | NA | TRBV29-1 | CSVHRNTGELFF | TGCAGCGTACACAGGAACACCGGGGAGCTGTTTTTT
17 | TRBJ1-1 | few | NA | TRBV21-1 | CASSKEGQGAHSTEAFF | TGTGCCAGCAGCAAAGAAGGACAGGGGGCCCATTCCACTGAAGCTTTCTTT
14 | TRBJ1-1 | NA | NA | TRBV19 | CASSIGGADTEAFF | TGTGCCAGTAGTATTGGGGGGGCGGACACTGAAGCTTTCTTT
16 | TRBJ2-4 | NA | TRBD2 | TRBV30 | CAWRGGLAGAKNIQYF | TGTGCCTGGAGGGGGGGACTAGCGGGGGCAAAAAACATTCAGTACTTC
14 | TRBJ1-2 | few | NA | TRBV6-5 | CAIGGRAPGSGYTF | TGTGCCATCGGGGGGAGGGCTCCCGGGAGTGGCTACACCTTC
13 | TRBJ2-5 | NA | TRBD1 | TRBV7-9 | CASSYRQGVSQYF | TGTGCCAGCAGTTACCGACAGGGGGTGAGCCAGTACTTC
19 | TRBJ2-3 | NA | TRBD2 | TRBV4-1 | CASSRIGTSGRLGTDTQYF | TGCGCCAGCAGCCGCATCGGGACTAGCGGGAGATTGGGCACAGATACGCAGTATTTT
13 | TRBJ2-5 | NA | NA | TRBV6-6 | CASSYGGQETQYF | TGTGCCAGCAGTTATGGAGGGCAAGAGACCCAGTACTTC
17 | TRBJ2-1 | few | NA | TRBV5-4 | CASSPARVRSSYNEQFF | TGTGCCAGCAGCCCCGCTCGGGTCCGTAGCTCCTACAATGAGCAGTTCTTC
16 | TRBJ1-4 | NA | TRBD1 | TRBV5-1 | CASSLQGAGANEKLFF | TGCGCCAGCAGCTTACAGGGGGCGGGAGCTAATGAAAAACTGTTTTTT
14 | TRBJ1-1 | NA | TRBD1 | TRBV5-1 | CASSSDRGYTEAFF | TGCGCCAGCAGCTCCGACAGGGGGTATACTGAAGCTTTCTTT
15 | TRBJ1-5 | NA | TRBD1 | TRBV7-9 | CASSLDRGGDQPQHF | TGTGCCAGCAGCTTAGACAGGGGAGGCGATCAGCCCCAGCATTTT
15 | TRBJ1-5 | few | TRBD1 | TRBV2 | CASTPGAGGLRAQHF | TGTGCCAGCACCCCTGGAGCAGGGGGTCTTCGGGCCCAGCATTTT
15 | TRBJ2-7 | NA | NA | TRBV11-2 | CASSLGPRASYEQYF | TGTGCCAGCAGCTTAGGGCCGAGGGCCTCCTACGAGCAGTACTTC
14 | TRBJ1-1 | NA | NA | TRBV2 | CASSARAERDEAFF | TGTGCCAGCAGCGCGCGGGCCGAGAGAGATGAAGCTTTCTTT
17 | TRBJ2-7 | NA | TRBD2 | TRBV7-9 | CASSLVLELAGSYEQYF | TGTGCCAGCAGCTTAGTCTTGGAACTAGCGGGTTCCTACGAGCAGTACTTC
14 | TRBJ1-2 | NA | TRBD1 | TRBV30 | CAWSGQGARKGYTF | TGTGCCTGGAGCGGACAGGGGGCGAGGAAGGGCTACACCTTC
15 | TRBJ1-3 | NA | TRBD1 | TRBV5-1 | CASSSTGTDGNTIYF | TGCGCCAGCAGCTCAACCGGGACAGACGGAAACACCATATATTTT
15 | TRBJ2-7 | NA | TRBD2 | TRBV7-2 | CASSLASGRAYEQYF | TGTGCCAGCAGCTTAGCTAGCGGGAGGGCCTACGAGCAGTACTTC
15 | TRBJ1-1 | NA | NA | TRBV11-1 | CASSLEVHGNTEAFF | TGTGCCAGCAGCTTAGAAGTCCACGGGAACACTGAAGCTTTCTTT
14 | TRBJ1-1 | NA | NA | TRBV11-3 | CASSLGGGGTEAFF | TGTGCCAGCAGCTTAGGAGGGGGGGGCACTGAAGCTTTCTTT